Listed below are T cell receptor beta chains from one sample, sequenced in a study of Ad26.COV2.S vaccination and SARS-CoV-2 variants. Measured with immunoSEQ multiplex PCR; TCRdb has only the in-frame clones, and not every one. The sample carries some 370,000 clones, 83% recorded once. This material consisted of peripheral blood, taken in a trial of Ad26.COV2.S vaccine versus placebo. Source of these receptors: a person aged 18-65 years who received the Ad26.COV2.S COVID-19 vaccine or a placebo. Both conserved end residues are part of each CDR3. The order of the fields is D gene, V gene, J gene, clone size, CDR3 protein, CDR3 DNA. The D gene is left open where the match is weak. Where a row states a size, it is once, few, many or the class of an expanded clone; other rows omit it.

D: -
V: TRBV7-9
J: TRBJ1-3
size: few
CDR3: CASSLALTPGHRNTIYF
DNA: TGTGCCAGCAGCTTAGCACTTACACCGGGACATCGAAACACCATATATTTT

D: -
V: TRBV6-5
J: TRBJ1-1
size: -
CDR3: CASSSTPGRNTEAFF
DNA: TGTGCCAGCAGTTCCACCCCAGGGCGAAACACTGAAGCTTTCTTT

D: -
V: TRBV29-1
J: TRBJ2-1
size: -
CDR3: CSVEAPGLKNEQFF
DNA: TGCAGCGTTGAAGCCCCTGGGCTAAAGAATGAGCAGTTCTTC

D: -
V: TRBV4-1
J: TRBJ1-2
size: -
CDR3: CASSQYKISQPYGYTF
DNA: TGCGCCAGCAGCCAATACAAAATTTCCCAACCCTATGGCTACACCTTC

D: -
V: TRBV7-8
J: TRBJ1-1
size: once
CDR3: CASSLAHGRAGTEAFF
DNA: TGTGCCAGCAGCTTAGCGCATGGCAGGGCGGGGACTGAAGCTTTCTTT

D: TRBD2
V: TRBV24-1
J: TRBJ2-3
size: -
CDR3: CATSDYRAGGPDTQYF
DNA: TGTGCCACCAGTGATTATCGTGCGGGAGGGCCAGATACGCAGTATTTT

D: -
V: TRBV10-3
J: TRBJ1-1
size: -
CDR3: CAISELGVLNTEAFF
DNA: TGTGCCATCAGTGAGTTGGGGGTTCTGAACACTGAAGCTTTCTTT

D: -
V: TRBV19
J: TRBJ2-6
size: once
CDR3: CASSMRLSSGANVLTF
DNA: TGTGCCAGTAGTATGCGACTTAGCTCTGGGGCCAACGTCCTGACTTTC

D: TRBD2
V: TRBV11-1
J: TRBJ2-1
size: -
CDR3: CASSLRTSGGANEQFF
DNA: TGTGCCAGCAGCCTCAGGACTAGCGGGGGGGCCAATGAGCAGTTCTTC

D: -
V: TRBV27
J: TRBJ1-3
size: -
CDR3: CASRPRLGNTIYF
DNA: TGTGCCAGCAGACCCCGGCTTGGAAACACCATATATTTT

D: -
V: TRBV7-2
J: TRBJ2-7
size: -
CDR3: CASSAGILSSYEQYF
DNA: TGTGCCAGCAGCGCCGGGATCCTTAGCTCCTACGAGCAGTACTTC

D: -
V: TRBV7-2
J: TRBJ2-7
size: -
CDR3: CASSLMGSYEQYF
DNA: TGTGCCAGCAGCTTAATGGGGTCCTACGAGCAGTACTTC

D: -
V: TRBV5-6
J: TRBJ2-7
size: once
CDR3: CASSSRGPARLGEQYF
DNA: TGTGCCAGCAGCTCTAGGGGACCTGCGAGACTAGGGGAGCAGTACTTC

D: TRBD1
V: TRBV6-5
J: TRBJ1-1
size: -
CDR3: CASSYRRDRVNTEAFF
DNA: TGTGCCAGCAGTTACCGAAGGGACAGGGTGAACACTGAAGCTTTCTTT

D: -
V: TRBV5-1
J: TRBJ2-3
size: -
CDR3: CASKLNRAPTDTQYF
DNA: TGCGCCAGCAAGTTGAACAGGGCACCCACAGATACGCAGTATTTT

D: TRBD2
V: TRBV5-4
J: TRBJ2-5
size: -
CDR3: CASSEGRLAGVQETQYF
DNA: TGTGCCAGCAGCGAGGGAAGACTAGCGGGAGTTCAGGAGACCCAGTACTTC

D: -
V: TRBV5-5
J: TRBJ1-2
size: once
CDR3: CASSPGPTRDYGYTF
DNA: TGTGCCAGCAGCCCGGGACCGACCCGCGACTATGGCTACACCTTC

D: TRBD1
V: TRBV7-3
J: TRBJ2-5
size: -
CDR3: CASSPQGAGTQYF
DNA: TGTGCCAGCAGCCCCCAGGGGGCGGGGACCCAGTACTTC

D: -
V: TRBV11-3
J: TRBJ2-7
size: -
CDR3: CASSPSGGPYYEQYF
DNA: TGTGCCAGCAGCCCCAGTGGCGGGCCGTACTACGAGCAGTACTTC

D: -
V: TRBV7-3
J: TRBJ1-6
size: -
CDR3: CASSQGPDLHF
DNA: TGTGCCAGCAGCCAAGGACCCGACCTCCACTTT

D: -
V: TRBV15
J: TRBJ2-7
size: many
CDR3: CATSRGGERVYEQYF
DNA: TGTGCCACCAGCCGAGGGGGGGAAAGGGTCTACGAGCAGTACTTC

D: -
V: TRBV6-5
J: TRBJ1-2
size: once
CDR3: CASSYQINYGYTF
DNA: TGTGCCAGCAGTTATCAGATTAACTATGGCTACACCTTC

D: -
V: TRBV6-2/TRBV6-3
J: TRBJ2-1
size: -
CDR3: CASSSPDVDSYNEQFF
DNA: TGTGCCAGCAGTAGTCCGGACGTGGATTCCTACAATGAGCAGTTCTTC

D: -
V: TRBV19
J: TRBJ2-2
size: -
CDR3: CASSRGLHLSGELFF
DNA: TGTGCCAGTAGTAGGGGACTCCACCTAAGCGGGGAGCTGTTTTTT

D: TRBD1
V: TRBV7-2
J: TRBJ2-1
size: -
CDR3: CASSFDRGAYNEQFF
DNA: TGTGCCAGCAGCTTCGACAGGGGTGCCTACAATGAGCAGTTCTTC

D: TRBD2
V: TRBV7-9
J: TRBJ2-5
size: -
CDR3: CASSFGSGGAVETQYF
DNA: TGTGCCAGCAGCTTCGGTAGCGGGGGGGCTGTAGAGACCCAGTACTTC

D: -
V: TRBV21-1
J: TRBJ2-1
size: -
CDR3: CASSKLPRTSGRSSNEQFF
DNA: TGTGCCAGCAGCAAACTGCCGAGGACTAGCGGGAGGTCTAGTAATGAGCAGTTCTTC

D: TRBD2
V: TRBV10-2
J: TRBJ2-1
size: once
CDR3: CASNGLAGRSEQFF
DNA: TGCGCCAGTAACGGACTAGCGGGGAGGAGTGAGCAGTTCTTC

D: -
V: TRBV5-1
J: TRBJ2-3
size: -
CDR3: CASSRVDLRTDTQYF
DNA: TGCGCCAGCAGCCGGGTTGACTTACGCACAGATACGCAGTATTTT

D: -
V: TRBV7-2
J: TRBJ2-1
size: -
CDR3: CASSHDGSSGNEQFF
DNA: TGTGCCAGCAGCCACGACGGCAGCTCGGGGAATGAGCAGTTCTTC

D: -
V: TRBV5-5
J: TRBJ2-7
size: -
CDR3: CASSLLYQVLSDAGYEQYF
DNA: TGTGCCAGCAGCTTGTTATATCAGGTTCTATCGGATGCGGGCTACGAGCAGTACTTC

D: TRBD1
V: TRBV9
J: TRBJ2-7
size: -
CDR3: CASSASGTGGYEQYF
DNA: TGTGCCAGCAGCGCGAGCGGGACAGGGGGCTACGAGCAGTACTTC

D: -
V: TRBV5-1
J: TRBJ2-2
size: once
CDR3: CASSSTPNTGELFF
DNA: TGCGCCAGCAGCTCGACACCGAACACCGGGGAGCTGTTTTTT

D: TRBD1
V: TRBV6-5
J: TRBJ1-2
size: -
CDR3: CASSYTGTGRGYTF
DNA: TGTGCCAGCAGTTATACCGGGACAGGGAGGGGCTACACCTTC

D: -
V: TRBV11-2
J: TRBJ1-3
size: once
CDR3: CASSFTFTGAKNGNTIYF
DNA: TGTGCCAGCAGCTTTACTTTTACGGGGGCGAAAAATGGAAACACCATATATTTT

D: -
V: TRBV7-2
J: TRBJ1-6
size: -
CDR3: CASSLGFTPLHF
DNA: TGTGCCAGCAGCTTAGGATTTACACCCCTCCACTTT

D: TRBD1
V: TRBV4-1
J: TRBJ2-1
size: -
CDR3: CASSQQVGTGKVGYNEQFF
DNA: TGCGCCAGCAGCCAACAAGTGGGGACAGGGAAGGTAGGTTACAATGAGCAGTTCTTC

D: -
V: TRBV4-1
J: TRBJ1-6
size: -
CDR3: CASSQVFAENSYNSPLHF
DNA: TGCGCCAGCAGCCAAGTGTTCGCAGAAAACTCCTATAATTCACCCCTCCACTTT

D: TRBD2
V: TRBV5-1
J: TRBJ2-1
size: -
CDR3: CASSLAGVAGVGYNEQFF
DNA: TGCGCCAGCAGCTTGGCTGGGGTAGCGGGAGTCGGGTACAATGAGCAGTTCTTC

D: -
V: TRBV5-1
J: TRBJ2-2
size: few
CDR3: CASSYGQTTNTGELFF
DNA: TGCGCCAGCAGCTACGGACAGACGACCAACACCGGGGAGCTGTTTTTT

D: TRBD2
V: TRBV5-5
J: TRBJ2-7
size: -
CDR3: CASSGGLAREQYF
DNA: TGTGCCAGCAGCGGGGGACTAGCGAGGGAGCAGTACTTC

D: TRBD2
V: TRBV11-2
J: TRBJ2-1
size: -
CDR3: CASSLLAGGPAEQFF
DNA: TGTGCCAGCAGCTTACTAGCGGGAGGCCCTGCTGAGCAGTTCTTC

D: -
V: TRBV5-1
J: TRBJ2-3
size: -
CDR3: CASSLGRGGTDTQYF
DNA: TGCGCCAGCAGCTTGGGCAGGGGCGGCACAGATACGCAGTATTTT

D: TRBD1
V: TRBV11-1
J: TRBJ1-1
size: -
CDR3: CASSPWTGNTEAFF
DNA: TGTGCCAGCAGCCCCTGGACAGGGAACACTGAAGCTTTCTTT

D: -
V: TRBV9
J: TRBJ1-6
size: once
CDR3: CASSVGLSRGYNSPLHF
DNA: TGTGCCAGCAGCGTAGGTTTAAGTCGGGGGTATAATTCACCCCTCCACTTT

D: -
V: TRBV10-3
J: TRBJ1-5
size: -
CDR3: CAISSGGNQPQHF
DNA: TGTGCCATCAGTTCGGGGGGAAATCAGCCCCAGCATTTT

D: -
V: TRBV5-5
J: TRBJ1-3
size: -
CDR3: CASSLSLFAGTIYF
DNA: TGTGCCAGCAGCTTGTCCCTCTTCGCCGGCACCATATATTTT